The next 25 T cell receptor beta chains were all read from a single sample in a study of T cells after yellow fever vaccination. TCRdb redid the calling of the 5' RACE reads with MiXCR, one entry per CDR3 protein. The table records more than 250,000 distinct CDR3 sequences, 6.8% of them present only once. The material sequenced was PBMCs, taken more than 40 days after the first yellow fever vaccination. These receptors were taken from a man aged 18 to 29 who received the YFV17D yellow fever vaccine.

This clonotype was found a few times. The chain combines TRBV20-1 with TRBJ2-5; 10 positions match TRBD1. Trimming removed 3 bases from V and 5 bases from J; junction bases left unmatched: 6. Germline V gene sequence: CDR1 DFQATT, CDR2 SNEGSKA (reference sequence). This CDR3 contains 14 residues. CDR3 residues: CSASRDRGPETQYF. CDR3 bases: TGCAGTGCTAGCCGGGACAGGGGTCCGGAGACCCAGTACTTC.

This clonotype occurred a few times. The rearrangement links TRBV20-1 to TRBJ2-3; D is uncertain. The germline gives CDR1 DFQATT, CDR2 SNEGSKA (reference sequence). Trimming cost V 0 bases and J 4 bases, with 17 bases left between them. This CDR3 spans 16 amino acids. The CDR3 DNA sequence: TGCAGTGCTAGAGATCTGGGGTCTCCCTCGGCAGATACGCAGTATTTT. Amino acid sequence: CSARDLGSPSADTQYF.

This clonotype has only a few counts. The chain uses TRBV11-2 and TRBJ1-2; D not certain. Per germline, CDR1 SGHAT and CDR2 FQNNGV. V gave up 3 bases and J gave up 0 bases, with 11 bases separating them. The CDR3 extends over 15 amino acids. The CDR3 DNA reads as TGTGCCAGCAGCTTGTACCCGGATGCTAACTATGGCTACACCTTC. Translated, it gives CASSLYPDANYGYTF.

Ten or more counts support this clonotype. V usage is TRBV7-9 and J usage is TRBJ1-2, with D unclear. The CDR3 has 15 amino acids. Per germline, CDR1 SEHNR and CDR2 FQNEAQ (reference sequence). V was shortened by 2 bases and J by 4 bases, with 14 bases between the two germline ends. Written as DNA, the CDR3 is TGTGCCAGCAGCTTAAAACCGGAGACCAGCTATGGCTACACCTTC. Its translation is CASSLKPETSYGYTF.

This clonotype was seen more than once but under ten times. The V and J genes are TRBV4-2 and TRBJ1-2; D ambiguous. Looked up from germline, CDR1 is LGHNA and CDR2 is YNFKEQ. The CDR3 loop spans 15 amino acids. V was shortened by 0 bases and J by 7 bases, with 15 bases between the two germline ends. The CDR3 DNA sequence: TGTGCCAGCAGCCAAGAAGGCCCCCGATGGGGTGGCTACACCTTC. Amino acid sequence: CASSQEGPRWGGYTF.

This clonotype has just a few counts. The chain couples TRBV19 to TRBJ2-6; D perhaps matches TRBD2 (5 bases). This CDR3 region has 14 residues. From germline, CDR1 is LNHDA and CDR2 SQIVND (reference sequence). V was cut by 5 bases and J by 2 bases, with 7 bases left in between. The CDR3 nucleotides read TGTGCCAGTAGTCAACTAGCTGGGGCCAACGTCCTGACTTTC. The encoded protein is CASSQLAGANVLTF.

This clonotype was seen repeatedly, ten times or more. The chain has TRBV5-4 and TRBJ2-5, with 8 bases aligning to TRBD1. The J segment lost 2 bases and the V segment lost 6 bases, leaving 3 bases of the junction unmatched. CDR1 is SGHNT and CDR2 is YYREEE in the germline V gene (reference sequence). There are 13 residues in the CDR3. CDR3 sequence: CASNRQGQETQYF. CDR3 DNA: TGTGCCAGCAATAGACAGGGGCAAGAGACCCAGTACTTC.

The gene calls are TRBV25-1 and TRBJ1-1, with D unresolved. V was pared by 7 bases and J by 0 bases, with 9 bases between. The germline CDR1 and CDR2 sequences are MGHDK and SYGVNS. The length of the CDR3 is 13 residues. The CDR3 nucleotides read TGTGCCAGCATGGAAAGGCTGAACACTGAAGCTTTCTTT. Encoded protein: CASMERLNTEAFF. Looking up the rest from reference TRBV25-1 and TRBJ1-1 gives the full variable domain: EADIYQTPRYLVIGTGKKITLECSQTMGHDKMYWYQQDPGMELHLIHYSYGVNSTEKGDLSSESTVSRIRTEHFPLTLESARPSHTSQYLCASMERLNTEAFFGQGTRLTVV.

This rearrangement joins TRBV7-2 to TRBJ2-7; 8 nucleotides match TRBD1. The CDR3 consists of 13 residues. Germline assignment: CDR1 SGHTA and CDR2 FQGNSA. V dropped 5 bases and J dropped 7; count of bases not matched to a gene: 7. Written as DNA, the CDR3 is TGTGCCAGCAGCCTCGGACAGGGACGGGAGCAGTACGTC. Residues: CASSLGQGREQYV.

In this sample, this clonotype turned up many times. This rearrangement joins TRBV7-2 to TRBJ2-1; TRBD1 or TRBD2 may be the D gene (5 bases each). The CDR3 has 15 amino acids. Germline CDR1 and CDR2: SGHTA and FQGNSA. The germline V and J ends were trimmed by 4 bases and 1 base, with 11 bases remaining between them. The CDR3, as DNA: TGTGCCAGCAGCTACGGGGCGGGTTCCTACAATGAGCAGTTCTTC. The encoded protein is CASSYGAGSYNEQFF. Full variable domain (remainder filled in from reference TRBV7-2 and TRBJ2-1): GAGVSQSPSNKVTEKGKDVELRCDPISGHTALYWYRQSLGQGLEFLIYFQGNSAPDKSGLPSDRFSAERTGGSVSTLTIQRTQQEDSAVYLCASSYGAGSYNEQFFGPGTRLTVL.

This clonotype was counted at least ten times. CDR3: CAISESGGEEKLFF. For the CDR3, the DNA is TGTGCCATCAGTGAGTCTGGAGGGGAGGAAAAACTGTTTTTT. This sequence joins TRBV10-3 and TRBJ1-4; tentative D call: TRBD1 (5 bases). From germline, CDR1 is ENHRY and CDR2 SYGVKD. The CDR3 is 14 residues long. V lost 0 bases and J 8 bases, leaving 10 bases between the germline ends.

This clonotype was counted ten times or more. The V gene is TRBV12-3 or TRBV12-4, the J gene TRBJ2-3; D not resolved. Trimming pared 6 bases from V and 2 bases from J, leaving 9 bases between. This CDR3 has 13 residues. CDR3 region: CASSNRATDTQYF. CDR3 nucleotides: TGTGCCAGCAGCAATAGAGCCACAGATACGCAGTATTTT.

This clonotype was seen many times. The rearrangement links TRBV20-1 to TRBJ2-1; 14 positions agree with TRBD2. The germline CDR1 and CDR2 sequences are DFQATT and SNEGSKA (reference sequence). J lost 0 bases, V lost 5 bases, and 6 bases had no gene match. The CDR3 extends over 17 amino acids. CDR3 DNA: TGCAGTGCTCGAGGACTAGCGGGGGGAAGCTCCTACAATGAGCAGTTCTTC. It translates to CSARGLAGGSSYNEQFF.

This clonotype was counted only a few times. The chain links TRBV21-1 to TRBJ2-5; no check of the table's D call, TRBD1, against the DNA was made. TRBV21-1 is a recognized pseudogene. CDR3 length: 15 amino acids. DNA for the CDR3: TGTGCCAGCAGCAAAAAAGGGACGATCCACGAGACCCAGTACTTC. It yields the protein CASSKKGTIHETQYF.

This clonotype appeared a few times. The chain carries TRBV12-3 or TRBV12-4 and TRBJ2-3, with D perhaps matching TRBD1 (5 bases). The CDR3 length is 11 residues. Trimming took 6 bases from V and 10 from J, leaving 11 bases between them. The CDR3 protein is CASSNPGPQYF. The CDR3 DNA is TGTGCCAGCAGCAACCCAGGGCCGCAGTATTTT.

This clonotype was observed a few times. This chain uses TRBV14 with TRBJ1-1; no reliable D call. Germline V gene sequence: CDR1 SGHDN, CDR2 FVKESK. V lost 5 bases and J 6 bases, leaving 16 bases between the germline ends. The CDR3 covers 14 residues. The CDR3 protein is CASSSRMGGAEAFF. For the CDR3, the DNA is TGTGCCAGCAGCTCCCGCATGGGCGGAGCTGAAGCTTTCTTT. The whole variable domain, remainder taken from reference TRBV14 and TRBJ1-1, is EAGVTQFPSHSVIEKGQTVTLRCDPISGHDNLYWYRRVMGKEIKFLLHFVKESKQDESGMPNNRFLAERTGGTYSTLKVQPAELEDSGVYFCASSSRMGGAEAFFGQGTRLTVV.

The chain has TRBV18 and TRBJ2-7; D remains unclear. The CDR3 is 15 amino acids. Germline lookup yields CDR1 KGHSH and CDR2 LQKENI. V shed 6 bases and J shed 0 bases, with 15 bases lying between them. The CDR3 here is CASSPRGRSSYEQYF. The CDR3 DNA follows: TGTGCCAGCTCCCCCCGTGGCCGAAGCTCCTACGAGCAGTACTTC.

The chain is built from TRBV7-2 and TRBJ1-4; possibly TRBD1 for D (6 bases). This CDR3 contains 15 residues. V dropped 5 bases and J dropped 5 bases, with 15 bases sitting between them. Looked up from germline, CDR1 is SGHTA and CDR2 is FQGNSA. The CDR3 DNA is TGTGCCAGCAGCCAGGGACGGGGACAAAATGAAAAACTGTTTTTT. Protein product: CASSQGRGQNEKLFF.

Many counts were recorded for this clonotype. The CDR3 region is CASSHPLGRGNIDTQYF. In DNA form, the CDR3 reads TGTGCCAGCAGCCACCCCCTCGGGCGGGGGAACATAGATACGCAGTATTTT. This rearrangement joins TRBV4-2 to TRBJ2-3; 7 nucleotides agree with TRBD2. The V gene end was trimmed by 3 bases and the J gene end by 5 bases; junction bases not matched to a gene: 14. CDR3 size: 17 residues. Germline V lookup: CDR1 LGHNA, CDR2 YNFKEQ.

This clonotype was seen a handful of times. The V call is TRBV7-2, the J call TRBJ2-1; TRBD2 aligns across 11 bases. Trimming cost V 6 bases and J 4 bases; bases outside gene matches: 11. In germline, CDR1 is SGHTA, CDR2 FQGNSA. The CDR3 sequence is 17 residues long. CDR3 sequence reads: CASSSATGTSGYNEQFF. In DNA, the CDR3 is TGTGCCAGCAGTTCCGCTACCGGGACTAGCGGATACAATGAGCAGTTCTTC.

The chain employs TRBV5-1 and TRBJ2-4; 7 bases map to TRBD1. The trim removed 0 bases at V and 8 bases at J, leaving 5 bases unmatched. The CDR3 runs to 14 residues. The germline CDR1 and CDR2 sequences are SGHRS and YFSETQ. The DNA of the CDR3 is TGCGCCAGCAGCTTGGGACAGGGACGATACATTCAGTACTTC. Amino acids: CASSLGQGRYIQYF.

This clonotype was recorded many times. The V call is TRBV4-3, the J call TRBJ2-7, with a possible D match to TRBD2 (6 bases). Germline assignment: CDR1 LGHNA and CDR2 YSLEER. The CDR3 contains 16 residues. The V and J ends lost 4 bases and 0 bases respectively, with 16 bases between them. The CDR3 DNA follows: TGCGCCAGCAGCCTAGGGGCGGGGAGTACCTCCTACGAGCAGTACGTC. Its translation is CASSLGAGSTSYEQYV.

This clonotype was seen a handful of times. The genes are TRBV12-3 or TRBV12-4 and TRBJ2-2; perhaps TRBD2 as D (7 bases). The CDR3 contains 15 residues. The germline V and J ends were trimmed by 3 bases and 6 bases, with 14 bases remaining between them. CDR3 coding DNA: TGTGCCAGCAGTTTCCCTAAGGGGGGGGCCGGGGAGCTGTTTTTT. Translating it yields CASSFPKGGAGELFF.

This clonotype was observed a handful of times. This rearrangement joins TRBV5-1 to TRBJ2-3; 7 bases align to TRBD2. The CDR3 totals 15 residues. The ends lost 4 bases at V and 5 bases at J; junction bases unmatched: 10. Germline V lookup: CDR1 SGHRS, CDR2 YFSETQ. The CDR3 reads CASSPRDGGIDTQYF. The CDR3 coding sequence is TGCGCCAGCAGCCCCCGGGACGGGGGGATAGATACGCAGTATTTT.

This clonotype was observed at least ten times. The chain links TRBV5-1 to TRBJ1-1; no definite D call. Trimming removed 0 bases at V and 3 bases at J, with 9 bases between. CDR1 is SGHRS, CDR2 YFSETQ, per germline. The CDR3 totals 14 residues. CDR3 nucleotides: TGCGCCAGCAGCTTGGGGAGGGAGGACACTGAAGCTTTCTTT. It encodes CASSLGREDTEAFF.